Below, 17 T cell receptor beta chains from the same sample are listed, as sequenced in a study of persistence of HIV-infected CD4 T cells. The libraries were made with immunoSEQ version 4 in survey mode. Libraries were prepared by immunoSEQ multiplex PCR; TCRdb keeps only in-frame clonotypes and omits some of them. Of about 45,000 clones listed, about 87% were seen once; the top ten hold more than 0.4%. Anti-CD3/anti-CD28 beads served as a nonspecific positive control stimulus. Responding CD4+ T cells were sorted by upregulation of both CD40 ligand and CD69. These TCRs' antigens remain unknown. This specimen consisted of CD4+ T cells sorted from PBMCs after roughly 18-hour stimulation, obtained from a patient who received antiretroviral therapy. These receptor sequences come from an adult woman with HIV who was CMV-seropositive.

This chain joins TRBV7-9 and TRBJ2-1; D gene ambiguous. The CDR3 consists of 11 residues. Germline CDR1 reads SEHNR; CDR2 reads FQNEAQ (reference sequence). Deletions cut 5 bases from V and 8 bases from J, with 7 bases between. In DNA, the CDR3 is TGTGCCAGCAGCGCCTTCGATGAGCAGTTCTTC. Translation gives CASSAFDEQFF.

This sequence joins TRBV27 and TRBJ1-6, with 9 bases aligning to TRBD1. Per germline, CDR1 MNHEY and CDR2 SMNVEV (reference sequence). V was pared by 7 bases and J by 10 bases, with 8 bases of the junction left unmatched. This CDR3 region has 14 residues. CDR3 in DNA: TGTGCCAGCAAAGGGGACAGGGATAGGTCACCCCTCCACTTT. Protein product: CASKGDRDRSPLHF.

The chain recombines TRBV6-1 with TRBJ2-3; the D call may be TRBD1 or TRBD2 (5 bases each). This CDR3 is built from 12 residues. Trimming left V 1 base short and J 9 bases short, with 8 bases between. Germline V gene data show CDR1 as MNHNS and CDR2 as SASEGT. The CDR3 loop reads CASSEGGLTQYF. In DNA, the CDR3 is TGTGCCAGCAGTGAAGGGGGGTTGACGCAGTATTTT.

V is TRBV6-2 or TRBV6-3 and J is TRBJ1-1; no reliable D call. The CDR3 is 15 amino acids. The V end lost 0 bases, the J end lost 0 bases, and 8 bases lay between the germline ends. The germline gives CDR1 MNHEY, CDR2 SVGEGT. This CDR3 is CASSYSGRVNTEAFF. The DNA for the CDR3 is TGTGCCAGCAGTTACTCCGGGAGAGTGAACACTGAAGCTTTCTTT.

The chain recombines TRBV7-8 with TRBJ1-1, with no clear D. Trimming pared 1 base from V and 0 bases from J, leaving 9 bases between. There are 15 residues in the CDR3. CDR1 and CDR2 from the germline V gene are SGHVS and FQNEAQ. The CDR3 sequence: CASSLVAGVNTEAFF. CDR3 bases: TGTGCCAGCAGCTTAGTGGCCGGGGTGAACACTGAAGCTTTCTTT.

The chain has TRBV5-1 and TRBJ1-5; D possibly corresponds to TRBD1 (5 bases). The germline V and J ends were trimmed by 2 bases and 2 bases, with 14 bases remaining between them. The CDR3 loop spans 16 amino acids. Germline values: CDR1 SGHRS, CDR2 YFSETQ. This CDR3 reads CASSFDGQGGNQPQHF. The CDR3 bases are TGCGCCAGCAGCTTCGATGGTCAGGGCGGCAATCAGCCCCAGCATTTT.

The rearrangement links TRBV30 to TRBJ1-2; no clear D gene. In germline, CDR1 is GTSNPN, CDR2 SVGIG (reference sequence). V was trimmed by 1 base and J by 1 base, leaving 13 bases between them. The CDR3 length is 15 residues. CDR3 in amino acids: CAWSADGVFNYGYTF. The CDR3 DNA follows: TGTGCCTGGAGTGCGGACGGAGTCTTTAACTATGGCTACACCTTC.

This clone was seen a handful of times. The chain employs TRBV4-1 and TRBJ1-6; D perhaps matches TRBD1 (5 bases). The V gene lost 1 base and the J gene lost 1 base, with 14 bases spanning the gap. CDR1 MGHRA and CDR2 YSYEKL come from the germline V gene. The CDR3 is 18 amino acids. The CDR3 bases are TGCGCCAGCAGCCAAGTGGTGTCAGGGCGATCCTATAATTCACCCCTCCACTTT. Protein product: CASSQVVSGRSYNSPLHF.

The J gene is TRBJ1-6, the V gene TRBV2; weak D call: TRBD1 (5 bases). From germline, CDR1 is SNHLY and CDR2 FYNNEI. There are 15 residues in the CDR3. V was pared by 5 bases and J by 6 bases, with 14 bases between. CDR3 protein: CASSRGGVFNSPLHF. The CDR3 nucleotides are TGTGCCAGCAGTCGTGGGGGGGTATTTAATTCACCCCTCCACTTT.

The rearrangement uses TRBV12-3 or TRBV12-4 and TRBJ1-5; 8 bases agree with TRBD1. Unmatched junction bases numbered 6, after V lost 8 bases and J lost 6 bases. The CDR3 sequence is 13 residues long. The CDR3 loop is CASGQGAGQPQHF. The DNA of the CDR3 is TGTGCCAGCGGCCAGGGGGCGGGTCAGCCCCAGCATTTT.

Here the CDR3 reads CAWSVSYGYTF. For the CDR3, the DNA is TGTGCCTGGAGTGTATCATATGGCTACACCTTC. The chain couples TRBV30 to TRBJ1-2, with unresolved D. Between the trimmed V and J ends, which lost 0 bases and 5 bases, there was a span of 4 bases. From germline, CDR1 is GTSNPN and CDR2 SVGIG (reference sequence). The CDR3 runs 11 residues.

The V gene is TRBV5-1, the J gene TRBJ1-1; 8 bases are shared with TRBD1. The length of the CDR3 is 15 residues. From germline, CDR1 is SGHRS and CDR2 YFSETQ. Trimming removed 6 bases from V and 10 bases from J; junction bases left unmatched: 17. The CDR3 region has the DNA TGCGCCAGCACGTTCTCAGGGGGCTCCGAGAGGGGAGCTTTCTTT. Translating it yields CASTFSGGSERGAFF.

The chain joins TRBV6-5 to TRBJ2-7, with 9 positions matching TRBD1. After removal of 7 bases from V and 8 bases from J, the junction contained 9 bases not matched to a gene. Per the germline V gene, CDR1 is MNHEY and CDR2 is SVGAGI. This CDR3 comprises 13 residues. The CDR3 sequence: CASTPGQGVQQYF. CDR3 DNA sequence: TGTGCCAGCACGCCGGGACAGGGTGTACAGCAGTACTTC.

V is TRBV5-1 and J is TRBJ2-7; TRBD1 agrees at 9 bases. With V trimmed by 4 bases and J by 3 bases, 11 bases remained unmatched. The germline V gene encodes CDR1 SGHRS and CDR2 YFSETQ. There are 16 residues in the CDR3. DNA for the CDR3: TGCGCCAGCAGCATTTCCGGGACAGGGTTAGGCTACGAGCAGTACTTC. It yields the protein CASSISGTGLGYEQYF.

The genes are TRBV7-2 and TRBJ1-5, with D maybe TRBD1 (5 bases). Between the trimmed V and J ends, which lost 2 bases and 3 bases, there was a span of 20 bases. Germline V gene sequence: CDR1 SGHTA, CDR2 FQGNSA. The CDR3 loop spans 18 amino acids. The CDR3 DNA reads TGTGCCAGCAGCTTACCCCCCGGGGGGGACGCCCTCAATCAGCCCCAGCATTTT. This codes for CASSLPPGGDALNQPQHF.

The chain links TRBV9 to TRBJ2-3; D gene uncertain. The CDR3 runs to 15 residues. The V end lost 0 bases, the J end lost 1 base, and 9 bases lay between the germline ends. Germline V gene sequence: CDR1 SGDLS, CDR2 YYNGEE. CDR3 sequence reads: CASSVAWGGTDTQYF. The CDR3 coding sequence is TGTGCCAGCAGCGTAGCTTGGGGTGGCACAGATACGCAGTATTTT.

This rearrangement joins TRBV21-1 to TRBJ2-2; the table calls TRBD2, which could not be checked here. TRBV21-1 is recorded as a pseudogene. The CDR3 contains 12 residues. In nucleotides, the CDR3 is TGTGCCAGCAATAGGGAGACCGGGGAGCTGTTTTTT. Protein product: CASNRETGELFF.